A selection of T cell receptor beta chains follows, all from one sample in a study of beta chain features in type 1 diabetes. Repertoires were generated with immunoSEQ multiplex PCR, while TCRdb's copy carries only in-frame clones and drops some. The table lists 350,000 to 450,000 clones, around 14% of them singletons, with less than 0.04% in the top ten. What was sequenced was naive CD4+ T cells from blood. All receptors derive from a man in his thirties or forties in good health. CDR3s include the opening cysteine and the closing phenylalanine or tryptophan. The D gene is left open where the match is weak. Clone size is shown for a subset of rows, as once, few, many or a class of expanded clone.

>TRBV7-3|TRBD2|.|TRBJ2-1
TGTGCCAGCAGCTTCACTAGCGGATCTTCCAATGAGCAGTTCTTC
CASSFTSGSSNEQFF
>TRBV29-1|.|.|TRBJ2-1
TGCAGCGTCCGAAAGGGACAATCCTACAATGAGCAGTTCTTC
CSVRKGQSYNEQFF
>TRBV29-1|TRBD1|many|TRBJ1-2
TGCAGCGTTTGGACAGGGAACTATGGCTACACCTTC
CSVWTGNYGYTF
>TRBV10-3|.|few|TRBJ2-1
TGTGCCATCAGTGAACAGGGTCGAAATGAGCAGTTCTTC
CAISEQGRNEQFF
>TRBV4-2|.|.|TRBJ2-1
TGTGCCAGCAGCCAAGATGTTAATGAGCAGTTCTTC
CASSQDVNEQFF
>TRBV9|.|.|TRBJ2-3
TGTGCCAGCAGCGTAGCTCCGGGGGAGAAGACGCAGTATTTT
CASSVAPGEKTQYF
>TRBV4-3|.|many|TRBJ2-4
TGCGCCAGCAGCCAAGATAGGTTTGGGAACCCGTACTTC
CASSQDRFGNPYF
>TRBV9|.|.|TRBJ2-1
TGTGCCAGCAGCGTAGAACGGGCCAATGAGCAGTTCTTC
CASSVERANEQFF
>TRBV5-1|.|.|TRBJ1-2
TGCGCCAGCAGCTTGGAGGGTCATGGCTACACCTTC
CASSLEGHGYTF
>TRBV4-3|.|.|TRBJ1-2
TGCGCCAGCAGCCAAGAGAGGTACAACTATGGCTACACCTTC
CASSQERYNYGYTF
>TRBV12-5|.|few|TRBJ2-5
TGTGCTAGTGCATACCGCAGGACGCAAGAGACCCAGTACTTC
CASAYRRTQETQYF
>TRBV9|.|.|TRBJ1-6
TGTGCCAGCAGCGTGGGGGTTTCGGATTCACCCCTCCACTTT
CASSVGVSDSPLHF
>TRBV12-5|TRBD1|few|TRBJ1-3
TGTGCTAGTGGTGATTCCAGGGGGGCTGGAAACACCATATATTTT
CASGDSRGAGNTIYF
>TRBV7-7|.|.|TRBJ2-5
TGTGCTAGCAGCTTAGCAGCCCTAGAGACCCAGTACTTC
CASSLAALETQYF
>TRBV5-1|.|few|TRBJ2-7
TGCGCCAGCAGCTTGGCACGGGCCGGCTCCGCCGAGCAGTACTTC
CASSLARAGSAEQYF
>TRBV9|TRBD1|.|TRBJ2-7
TGTGCCAGCCTACCTACAGGGACAGGGAAATACGAGCAGTACTTC
CASLPTGTGKYEQYF
>TRBV9|TRBD2|.|TRBJ2-6
TGTGCCAGCAGCCCGCTGCCACGGGGGGACGGGGCCAACGTCCTGACTTTC
CASSPLPRGDGANVLTF
>TRBV7-8|.|.|TRBJ2-7
TGTGCCAGCGCACCTAGACCCCCCAGCGAGCAGTACTTC
CASAPRPPSEQYF
>TRBV29-1|.|few|TRBJ2-2
TGCAGCGTCGCCCGGGGCACCGGGGAGCTGTTTTTT
CSVARGTGELFF
>TRBV6-6|.|.|TRBJ2-1
TGTGCCAGCAATCGGGACTCGGGCGTAAATGAGCAGTTCTTC
CASNRDSGVNEQFF
>TRBV4-1|.|.|TRBJ2-5
TGCGCCAGCAGCCAAGACGGAGGTGGGAGAGAGACCCAGTACTTC
CASSQDGGGRETQYF
>TRBV4-1|.|.|TRBJ2-3
TGCGCCAGCAGCCAAGGCCCCCTTTTCCCTAGCACAGATACGCAGTATTTT
CASSQGPLFPSTDTQYF
>TRBV7-9|.|.|TRBJ2-7
TGTGCCAGCAGCTCAGCCATCGGAGTGGTGGGCGAGCAGTACTTC
CASSSAIGVVGEQYF
>TRBV9|.|few|TRBJ1-4
TGTGCCAGCAGCGTTCGTGCAGGAGTTAATGAAAAACTGTTTTTT
CASSVRAGVNEKLFF
>TRBV11-2|.|.|TRBJ2-1
TGTGCCAGCAGCTTGAGGTTCTACAATGAGCAGTTCTTC
CASSLRFYNEQFF
>TRBV15|.|.|TRBJ1-4
TGTGCCACCAGCAGAGATTCTCGCCTCGGCGAAAAACTGTTTTTT
CATSRDSRLGEKLFF
>TRBV30|TRBD1|.|TRBJ1-4
TGTGCCTGGGACAGGGCAACTAATGAAAAACTGTTTTTT
CAWDRATNEKLFF
>TRBV30|.|many|TRBJ2-1
TGTGCCTGGAGTGCCGGAAGCTCCTACAATGAGCAGTTCTTC
CAWSAGSSYNEQFF
>TRBV7-7|.|.|TRBJ2-5
TGTGCCAGCAGCTTACTGGGCCAAGAGACCCAGTACTTC
CASSLLGQETQYF
>TRBV25-1|TRBD1|.|TRBJ2-5
TGTGCCAGCAGTGACTGGGACAGGGCGTGGGAGACCCAGTACTTC
CASSDWDRAWETQYF
>TRBV7-9|.|.|TRBJ1-2
TGTGCCAGCAGCTCAGCGGCCAGACCGAACTATGGCTACACCTTC
CASSSAARPNYGYTF
>TRBV7-2|.|.|TRBJ2-3
TGTGCCAGCAGCCTTACAGGGAGGGCAGATACGCAGTATTTT
CASSLTGRADTQYF
>TRBV5-4|TRBD1|.|TRBJ2-1
TGTGCCAGCAGCTTGGGGACAGGCACGTTCTTC
CASSLGTGTFF
>TRBV7-2|.|.|TRBJ2-1
TGTGCCAGCAGCTTAGTTTTGGGGGGTCTTTACAATGAGCAGTTCTTC
CASSLVLGGLYNEQFF
>TRBV4-1|.|.|TRBJ1-2
TGCGCCAGCAGCCAAGCCACAGGCAGCTATGGCTACACCTTC
CASSQATGSYGYTF
>TRBV9|.|.|TRBJ1-1
TGTGCCAGCAGCGTAGGAACAACCAACACTGAAGCTTTCTTT
CASSVGTTNTEAFF
>TRBV19|.|few|TRBJ2-3
TGTGCCAGTAGTGTTTCGAGTCTGGTGGCAGATACGCAGTATTTT
CASSVSSLVADTQYF
>TRBV6-5|.|.|TRBJ1-4
TGTGCCAGCAGTTATCAGGGTGGAAAACTGTTTTTT
CASSYQGGKLFF
>TRBV9|.|few|TRBJ1-6
TGTGCCAGCAGGGTAGGGGACGTCGAATCACCCCTCCACTTT
CASRVGDVESPLHF
>TRBV7-2|.|.|TRBJ2-3
TGTGCCAGCAGCTTAGCGGGTTCAGATACGCAGTATTTT
CASSLAGSDTQYF
>TRBV5-6|.|.|TRBJ2-2
TGTGCCAGCAGCTTGAGTGGACCCGGGGAGCTGTTTTTT
CASSLSGPGELFF
>TRBV30|.|many|TRBJ2-3
TGTGCCTGGAGTGTGACAAATACGCAGTATTTT
CAWSVTNTQYF
>TRBV10-3|.|few|TRBJ2-3
TGTGCCATCGGAGGCAGCACAGATACGCAGTATTTT
CAIGGSTDTQYF
>TRBV7-2|TRBD2|.|TRBJ2-3
TGTGCCAGCAGCCCTGTAGCGGGAGGCTTAGATACGCAGTATTTT
CASSPVAGGLDTQYF
>TRBV30|.|.|TRBJ2-2
TGTGCCTGCCAACCCCGTGCAGGGATCACCGGGGAGCTGTTTTTT
CACQPRAGITGELFF